This entry is about one T cell receptor beta chain. This record belongs to a study of control samples from healthy donors and cancer patients. Sequencing used immunoSEQ multiplex PCR; TCRdb keeps in-frame clones, though not all of them. In the table there are tens of thousands of clones, roughly 91% of which are singletons. Trimming cost V 5 bases and J 4 bases; bases outside gene matches: 8. The CDR3 spans 15 residues. Looked up from germline, CDR1 is SGHTA and CDR2 is FQGTGA. The genes are TRBV7-3 and TRBJ2-1, with 7 positions matching TRBD2. The TCR sequence derives from a man over 45 with lung cancer. Input material: PBMCs. CDR3: CASSTSPGGYNEQFF. Written as DNA, the CDR3 is TGTGCCAGCAGCACGAGTCCGGGGGGATACAATGAGCAGTTCTTC.